The T cell receptor (beta chain) described here comes from a study of regulatory T cells in long-lasting Graves disease. Across the whole study: Persistent Graves' disease denoted over 5 years of antithyroid drugs plus positive TSH receptor antibodies.

Trimming pared 5 bases from V and 5 bases from J, leaving 16 bases between. CDR3 length equals 15 residues. Germline V CDR1 and CDR2: SGHTA, FQGNSA. Concerning this clonotype: Its antigen is not known.

TCR beta libraries were built with iRepertoire HTBI primers and Arm-PCR of CDR3 regions. Authors' data handling: Looking across samples, the authors found under 70 TRBV and 14 to 15 TRBJ segments. TCRdb re-derived calls from the multiplex PCR reads in MiXCR, one entry per CDR3 protein. These V and J calls are TCRdb output, not the study's own analysis. The sample lists 310,000 or so distinct CDR3 sequences, roughly 21% seen once, with 45% to 70% in the top ten. The sample's time point: persistent/refractory GD, antithyroid drugs over 5 years with positive TRAb. Scientists built the TCR library using RNA that was extracted from PBMCs. As a group, patients came from one endocrinology department in Xi'an, China. Findings and limits, study-wide: Under persistent disease, TRBV28, TRBJ1-2 and TRBJ2-5 were used preferentially.

The receptor comes from a female donor with Graves disease. Sample: peripheral blood mononuclear cells (PBMCs), taken when the disease was refractory, from a patient treated with antithyroid drugs. This chain connects TRBV7-2 to TRBJ2-1, with D possibly TRBD1 on 7 matching bases. The CDR3 region is CASSIPGGRNNEQFF. The CDR3 DNA follows: TGTGCCAGCAGCATCCCAGGGGGGAGGAACAATGAGCAGTTCTTC.